This TCR beta chain derives from a study of T cells in Graves' hyperthyroidism and ophthalmopathy. Researchers took RNA transcripts and amplified the TCR beta CDR3 regions from them. The TCR CDR3 was amplified in a first-round RT-PCR using the HTBI primer set. TCRdb analysed the multiplex PCR reads with MiXCR anew, one entry per CDR3 protein. Among roughly 800,000 distinct CDR3 sequences, roughly 40% were seen once, and the ten largest hold roughly 8.3%. In this sample, this clonotype turned up many times. This clonotype was sampled from a young man with Graves' hyperthyroidism. Specimen: blood.

As DNA, the CDR3 is TGCGCCAGCAGCTTAGGGACAGGGGGAGGCGAGCAGTACTTC. This encodes CASSLGTGGGEQYF. This chain joins TRBV5-1 and TRBJ2-7, with 11 nucleotides matching TRBD1. The CDR3 length is 14 residues. The germline V gene has CDR1 SGHRS and CDR2 YFSETQ. Trimming at V came to 2 bases and at J to 6 bases, leaving 4 bases not matched to a gene.